This TCR beta chain originates from a study of shared clonotypes between healthy human individuals. Overall study context: Donors had three CD4 naive, three CD4 memory, two CD8 naive and one CD8 memory plate apiece.

V was shortened by 2 bases and J by 2 bases, with 12 bases between the two germline ends. This CDR3 has 16 amino acids. CDR1 is MNHEY, CDR2 SVGAGI, per germline. Positively selected for CCR7, the CD45RO-negative cells used as naive CD8 cells excluded terminally differentiated effector memory CD45RA+ cells. Findings and caveats of the study: Despite large depth, sorted-subset datasets appeared incompletely sequenced.

Profiled with immunoSEQ multiplex PCR; TCRdb holds only in-frame clones, not every one. The repertoire includes nearly 2 million clones, about 95% of them detected once, and more than 0.95% sits in the top ten. About this clone itself: Its specificity is unknown. This sample includes further DNA sequences coding for the same CDR3.

The TCR sequence derives from a man between 18 and 29 years old in good health. Specimen: naive CD8+ T cells sorted from blood. J is TRBJ2-2 and V is TRBV6-5; no firm D call. The CDR3 coding sequence is TGTGCCAGCAGTTACGGTGGCGGTCCTAACACCGGGGAGCTGTTTTTT. Residues: CASSYGGGPNTGELFF.